This entry features one T cell receptor beta chain sequence. The repertoire was sequenced with immunoSEQ multiplex PCR; TCRdb's copy has only in-frame clones and lacks some. Of tens of thousands of clones listed, over 80% were seen once; the top ten hold over 20%. This specimen belongs to a study of T cell changes during pregnancy in multiple sclerosis. This CDR3 region has 12 residues. Trimming stripped 6 bases from V and 8 bases from J, with 14 bases between. Germline assignment: CDR1 MDHEN and CDR2 SYDVKM. The chain employs TRBV28 and TRBJ2-7; tentatively, D is TRBD1 (5 bases). The source material was CD8+ T cells from peripheral blood mononuclear cells, sampled before pregnancy. The clonotype originates from a female donor with multiple sclerosis, enrolled in a pregnancy study. The CDR3 DNA follows: TGTGCCAGCAGAGGTAGGGGCATCAAGCAGTACTTC. It translates to CASRGRGIKQYF.